Detailed here is one TCR beta chain. The target antigen is unknown. The time point was: recipient sample about 28 days before transplant, after cytoreduction. These data originate in a study of T cell clonotyping in hematopoietic cell transplantation. The study's findings and limits: After transplant, recipient diversity fell while pathologically expanded clonotypes grew through day 180. Few recipient clonotypes overlapped donors; over 95% were de novo at given depth. Without cell sorting, CD4 versus CD8 contributions remain unresolved.

Generated by immunoSEQ multiplex PCR, the TCRdb table keeps only in-frame clones and is missing some. This repertoire shows over 15,000 clones, about 72% found once; its top ten account for under 20%. This clonotype was obtained from a man aged 55 to 69 with acute myeloid leukemia. Some clones in this sample may be carry-over from other donors' samples. The specimen comprised peripheral blood mononuclear cells, sampled before stem cell transplant.

The CDR3 DNA follows: TGTGCCAGCAGCGGAGGGACAGGAGTGAACACTGAAGCTTTCTTT. Its protein is CASSGGTGVNTEAFF. The rearrangement links TRBV5-8 to TRBJ1-1; 8 positions agree with TRBD1. This CDR3 comprises 15 residues. Germline-derived CDR1 and CDR2 are SGHTS and YDEGEE. J was trimmed by 0 bases and V by 4 bases; bases with no gene match: 5.